This T cell receptor beta chain was retrieved from a study of blood T cell repertoires in COVID-19. About the study: Sites in the United States, Italy and Spain provided acute and convalescent COVID-19 samples. Sources were T cells, B-cell-depleted T cells, or PBMCs; the material itself was cDNA or gDNA.

Per the authors' pipeline: Estimated nucleated cell counts came from reference gene primer amplification. Assay: immunoSEQ multiplex PCR; the TCRdb copy retains only in-frame clones and omits some. V and J calls and clone size follow that table, whereas D and trimming were derived from the DNA. Among hundreds of thousands of clones, about nine tenths were seen once, and the ten largest hold almost 1.5%. Germline CDR1 and CDR2: LNHDA and SQIVND (reference sequence). There are 13 residues in the CDR3. V lost 1 base, J lost 3 bases, and 6 bases lay in between. Sequencing was carried out using peripheral blood. The source of this sequence is a woman aged 25 to 39 with active or convalescent COVID-19. J is TRBJ1-1 and V is TRBV19; D remains unclear. CDR3 amino acids: CASSIGDYTEAFF. DNA of the CDR3: TGTGCCAGTAGTATAGGAGATTACACTGAAGCTTTCTTT.